This T cell receptor beta chain was captured in a study of T cell responses to AZD1222 COVID-19 vaccine. Assay used: immunoSEQ multiplex PCR; TCRdb lists only in-frame clones, some missing. The sample shows 120,000 to 150,000 clones, around four fifths of them seen only once. Sequencing used peripheral blood, obtained on day 0 of MenACWY control vaccination. This sequence originates from an adult in good health.

The CDR3 region has the DNA TGTGCCAGCAGAGGGCCGGCTGGAAACACCATATATTTT. Its translation: CASRGPAGNTIYF. The chain uses TRBV6-6 and TRBJ1-3; D remains ambiguous. Germline V gives CDR1 MNHNY, CDR2 SVGAGI (reference sequence). V lost 6 bases, J lost 2 bases, and 8 bases lay in between. The CDR3 runs to 13 residues.